The present entry profiles one T cell receptor beta chain with its context. Its antigen is currently unknown. Clones were sequenced by immunoSEQ multiplex PCR, and TCRdb holds only the in-frame ones, with some missing. The table lists more than 45,000 clones, around 91% of them singletons. These data originate in a study of graft-versus-host responses after intestinal transplantation. Turning to the study itself: The recipients all started with anti-thymocyte globulin induction and then took tacrolimus and steroids for 3 to 4 years.

The length of the CDR3 is 16 residues. Germline assignment: CDR1 SGDLS and CDR2 YYNGEE. Trimming cost V 4 bases and J 6 bases, with 22 bases left between them. Study results and caveats: Graft-donor T cell macrochimerism coincided with high graft-versus-host to host-versus-graft clonal ratios in allografts. Investigators detected GvH clones in recipient marrow, with some emerging earlier in ileum or blood.

This chain links TRBV9 with TRBJ2-5; D may correspond to TRBD1 or TRBD2 (5 bases each). This TCR came from a human patient who received an intestinal transplant, so some T cells may come from the graft donor. The sequencing used PBMCs, collected 118 to 130 days after intestinal transplantation. The chain's CDR3 is CASSPQELGTGKTQYF. The CDR3 region has the DNA TGTGCCAGCAGCCCTCAAGAGTTAGGGACGGGGAAGACCCAGTACTTC.